The clone carrying this TCR beta chain appeared a few times. Trimming removed 6 bases from V and 5 bases from J, with 15 bases in between. This CDR3 comprises 14 residues. CDR1 and CDR2 (germline): SGHDT, YYEEEE. The data belong to a study of T-cell reconstitution after alpha-beta-depleted transplantation in children. Unique molecular identifiers featured in how the TCRbeta library was prepared. Each CDR3 protein gets one entry after TCRdb re-called the PCR reads with MiXCR. There are 450,000 to 600,000 distinct CDR3 sequences in the sample; 18% occur only once, and around 3.3% lies in the top ten. The clonotype originates from a human donor who donated a stem cell graft to a child with acute lymphoblastic leukemia. This specimen consisted of PBMCs from the stem cell graft donor, obtained from the stem cell graft. The rearrangement links TRBV5-6 to TRBJ2-1; weak D call: TRBD2 (6 bases). Written as DNA, the CDR3 is TGTGCCAGCATCCGGGAGTTTTTCGACAATGAGCAGTTCTTC. Its translation is CASIREFFDNEQFF.